Given below is one TCR beta chain in context. Its binding antigen is unknown. Per-nucleotide qualities are absent, and no much larger clonotype sits a single base away. Enrolling through a virtual design, the prospective study's participants ranged in age from about 18 to 89 years and lived across roughly 23 United States geographic areas. In the prospective study, participants were assigned to cohorts based on the clinical history participants reported in a screening survey and a study questionnaire. Each participant in the prospective study had whole blood, serum and a nasopharyngeal or oropharyngeal swab collected by mobile phlebotomists. Prospective study participants could optionally give additional blood draws and questionnaires over an approximately two-month period. Prospective study blood samples were shipped either frozen or at room temperature before DNA extraction. TCRbeta CDR3 regions were amplified from genomic DNA by means of the immunoSEQ Assay, a bias-controlled multiplex PCR. Under the source paper's analysis protocol: Within the assay, amplification of reference gene primers was used to estimate how many nucleated cells each sample contained. Sequence reads were collapsed and filtered to measure the absolute abundance of every unique TCRbeta CDR3 rearrangement. For each sample, productive Simpson clonality was calculated as the square root of Simpson's diversity index over productive rearrangements. The table comes from immuneACCESS by way of TCRdb, which keeps in-frame sequences with V and J called. Part of the clones is missing from these tables; in studies checked, under half for an unresolved V gene and the rest for unknown reasons. Clone size and the V and J calls come from that table; the DNA yielded D and trimming. The sample contains about 210,000 clones, more than 70% of them found a single time. Approximately 5% of the sample is in the top ten clones.

From its cysteine to its phenylalanine, the CDR3 spans 16 amino acids. Solely the CDR3 DNA is kept, with 48 bases framed from the first base. V ends up 6 bases short and J 9 bases short, with an unmatched junction base count of 14. CDR1 is given as SGHVS and CDR2 as FNYEAQ, both from the germline V gene. These data are taken from a study of blood T cell repertoires in COVID-19 (dated by TCRdb to 2018 to 2020). Broadly, across the study: Collaborator samples came from the United States, Italy and Spain and covered acute and convalescent phases of COVID-19. The repertoires were made available in a free public database intended to serve as a resource for research on the immune response to SARS-CoV-2. The material from the prospective study consisted of cDNA or gDNA derived from T cells, B-cell-depleted T cells, or PBMCs. Subjects who had been exposed to COVID-19, were actively infected with it, or had recovered from it provided the deeply sampled blood TCRbeta repertoires that made up the dataset. Where HLA class I and class II types were available, the types were taken from metadata supplied by the sample provider, not from assay-based typing. Samples came from the ongoing ImmuneRACE study (first 160 participants) plus 1,254 subjects from 6 global collaborators. The sample metadata nearly always contained a de-identified subject ID, COVID-19 status, age in years and sex. What the work shows at the level of the full study, not this receptor alone: How much clinical and demographic metadata was included differed by source and by participant, and the metadata was provided uncurated.

The sequenced material came from PBMCs or T cells enriched from blood (not recorded which). The clonotype comes from a middle-aged man with acute COVID-19. The chain uses TRBV7-6 and TRBJ2-1, with TRBD2 identical over 10 junction bases. CDR3 region: CASSSPGGAGGGEQFF. The DNA sequence reads TGTGCCAGCAGTTCCCCCGGAGGAGCGGGAGGGGGTGAGCAGTTCTTC.